One sample yielded the 30 T cell receptor beta chains listed below, sequenced in a study of cytomegalovirus exposure and HLA in healthy donors. With 60 Vbeta and 13 Jbeta primers, the PCR was carried out. Only in-frame clones appear in the TCRdb table, and some are missing; sequencing was by immunoSEQ multiplex PCR. The repertoire holds some 110,000 clones, with over 65% as singletons. Material: PBMCs. The receptors here all came from a woman younger than 45 in good health and CMV-seronegative.

The chain is built from TRBV6-5 and TRBJ2-3; 10 nucleotides agree with TRBD1. Germline values: CDR1 MNHEY, CDR2 SVGAGI. J was trimmed by 6 bases and V by 1 base; bases with no gene match: 4. This CDR3 spans 15 amino acids. CDR3 loop: CASSYYRQGADTQYF. As DNA, the CDR3 is TGTGCCAGCAGTTACTATAGACAGGGGGCGGATACGCAGTATTTT.

The V and J genes are TRBV2 and TRBJ2-4; 7 bases are a match to TRBD1. V lost 5 bases to trimming and J lost 7 bases; unmatched junction nucleotides: 8. Germline V CDR1 and CDR2: SNHLY, FYNNEI. The CDR3 is 14 amino acids. CDR3 DNA: TGTGCCAGCAGTAGACAGGGTAGGAAGAACATTCAGTACTTC. Protein product: CASSRQGRKNIQYF. Looking up the rest from reference TRBV2 and TRBJ2-4 gives the full variable domain: EPEVTQTPSHQVTQMGQEVILRCVPISNHLYFYWYRQILGQKVEFLVSFYNNEISEKSEIFDDQFSVERPDGSNFTLKIRSTKLEDSAMYFCASSRQGRKNIQYFGAGTRLSVL.

The J gene is TRBJ1-5, the V gene TRBV19, with D possibly matching TRBD1 (5 bases). The germline V and J ends were trimmed by 7 bases and 6 bases, with 19 bases remaining between them. Germline V gene sequence: CDR1 LNHDA, CDR2 SQIVND (reference sequence). This CDR3 spans 15 amino acids. This CDR3 reads CASTDHVGRSQPQHF. The CDR3 nucleotides read TGTGCCAGTACAGACCACGTGGGGCGTAGTCAGCCCCAGCATTTT.

The CDR3 loop reads CASSGGHAEAFF. CDR3 in DNA: TGTGCCAGCAGTGGTGGGCACGCTGAAGCTTTCTTT. This chain links TRBV27 with TRBJ1-1; no clear D gene. V was shortened by 5 bases and J by 6 bases, with 10 bases between the two germline ends. The CDR3 totals 12 residues. The V gene's germline CDR1 is MNHEY and CDR2 SMNVEV (reference sequence).

This sequence joins TRBV27 and TRBJ2-7; TRBD2 might be the D (6 bases). This CDR3 is 13 amino acids long. V was clipped by 3 bases and J by 1 base, with 7 bases between them. The germline V gene has CDR1 MNHEY and CDR2 SMNVEV (reference sequence). CDR3 sequence reads: CASSFGGSYEQYF. The CDR3 bases are TGTGCCAGCAGTTTCGGGGGTTCCTACGAGCAGTACTTC.

As concerns this clone: One junction end does not reproduce the germline sequence, and a read error may be involved. V usage is TRBV30 and J usage is TRBJ2-3; TRBD2 might be the D (5 bases). This CDR3 comprises 15 residues. Germline V gene data show CDR1 as GTSNPN and CDR2 as SVGIG (reference sequence). The CDR3 loop is CASNLRELSTDTQYF. The CDR3 DNA reads as TGTGCCTCCAATCTCCGGGAACTTAGCACCGATACGCAGTATTTT.

This clone was found a few times. The chain has TRBV21-1 and TRBJ2-7; the table calls TRBD2, which could not be checked here. TRBV21-1 corresponds to a pseudogene. The CDR3 has 14 residues. This chain's CDR3 is CASRPGPITREQYF. CDR3 DNA sequence: TGTGCCAGCAGGCCGGGTCCCATTACTCGCGAGCAGTACTTC.

The rearrangement links TRBV6-1 to TRBJ1-4, with 7 nucleotides matching TRBD1. This CDR3 comprises 14 residues. The germline CDR1 and CDR2 sequences are MNHNS and SASEGT. With V trimmed by 6 bases and J by 4 bases, 5 bases remained unmatched. This chain's CDR3 is CASREGAGNEKLFF. The CDR3 nucleotides are TGTGCCAGCAGGGAGGGGGCGGGTAATGAAAAACTGTTTTTT.

The rearrangement uses TRBV4-3 and TRBJ2-7, with a tentative D call TRBD2 (5 bases). CDR1 is LGHNA, CDR2 YSLEER, per germline. The CDR3 totals 14 residues. V lost 1 base and J lost 3, with 10 bases in between. This CDR3 is CASSQARGIYEQYF. In DNA form, the CDR3 reads TGCGCCAGCAGCCAAGCACGGGGAATCTACGAGCAGTACTTC.

The chain has TRBV7-9 and TRBJ1-2; no clear D gene. Per the germline V gene, CDR1 is SEHNR and CDR2 is FQNEAQ (reference sequence). V dropped 1 base and J dropped 4 bases, with 13 bases sitting between them. The CDR3 has 15 amino acids. CDR3 sequence (DNA): TGTGCCAGCAGCTTAGATGAGGGCCTCGGCTATGGCTACACCTTC. As protein: CASSLDEGLGYGYTF. Based on the CDR3 plus reference TRBV7-9 and TRBJ1-2, the full variable domain is DTGVSQNPRHKITKRGQNVTFRCDPISEHNRLYWYRQTLGQGPEFLTYFQNEAQLEKSRLLSDRFSAERPKGSFSTLEIQRTEQGDSAMYLCASSLDEGLGYGYTFGSGTRLTVV.

This clone was picked up a small number of times. J is TRBJ1-2 and V is TRBV5-1; D is uncertain. The germline V gene encodes CDR1 SGHRS and CDR2 YFSETQ. V was shortened by 0 bases and J by 9 bases, with 15 bases between the two germline ends. This CDR3 is 14 amino acids long. CDR3 sequence reads: CASSLGVFSESYTF. In DNA, the CDR3 is TGCGCCAGCAGCTTGGGGGTCTTCTCGGAGAGCTACACCTTC. Full variable domain (rest looked up from reference TRBV5-1 and TRBJ1-2): KAGVTQTPRYLIKTRGQQVTLSCSPISGHRSVSWYQQTPGQGLQFLFEYFSETQRNKGNFPGRFSGRQFSNSRSEMNVSTLELGDSALYLCASSLGVFSESYTFGSGTRLTVV.

This clone was found a few times. The chain combines TRBV6-6 with TRBJ1-1; possibly TRBD1 for D (5 bases). V was pared by 7 bases and J by 6 bases, with 18 bases between. This CDR3 contains 14 residues. CDR1 MNHNY and CDR2 SVGAGI come from the germline V gene (reference sequence). This chain's CDR3 is CASTPPGSQAEAFF. As DNA, the CDR3 is TGTGCCAGCACCCCGCCAGGGTCTCAGGCTGAAGCTTTCTTT.

The chain combines TRBV5-1 with TRBJ1-1; 9 bases map to TRBD1. With 4 bases clipped from V and 5 bases from J, the junction kept 15 bases outside the gene matches. The CDR3 contains 17 residues. Germline values: CDR1 SGHRS, CDR2 YFSETQ. The CDR3 DNA reads as TGCGCCAGCAGCAACTTCGCTACCGGGACAGGGAGAACTGAAGCTTTCTTT. Amino acid sequence: CASSNFATGTGRTEAFF.

A single count supports this clone. CDR3 nucleotide sequence: TGTGCCAGCAGCACAAGTAATCAGCCCCAGCATTTT. Its protein product is CASSTSNQPQHF. The chain has TRBV7-2 and TRBJ1-5; D is undetermined. CDR1 and CDR2 from the germline V gene are SGHTA and FQGNSA. This CDR3 has 12 amino acids. The V end was cut by 5 bases, the J end by 4 bases, with 6 bases between.

V usage is TRBV6-1 and J usage is TRBJ1-5; maybe TRBD1 (5 bases). The length of the CDR3 is 12 residues. V lost 8 bases to trimming and J lost 15 bases, with 20 bases between them. Germline V gives CDR1 MNHNS, CDR2 SASEGT. The CDR3 spells CASLWGGSAWHF. DNA of the CDR3: TGTGCCAGCCTCTGGGGGGGGTCGGCGTGGCATTTT.

The chain carries TRBV15 and TRBJ1-1; D not certain. Germline V gives CDR1 LNHNV, CDR2 YYDKDF (reference sequence). The V gene lost 5 bases and the J gene lost 7 bases, with 11 bases spanning the gap. The CDR3 consists of 12 residues. The CDR3 coding sequence is TGTGCCACCAGCGGGCCGGGGATTGAAGCTTTCTTT. It is translated as CATSGPGIEAFF.

J is TRBJ1-1 and V is TRBV7-3; 9 bases are a match to TRBD1. The CDR3 length is 15 residues. CDR1 and CDR2 (germline): SGHTA, FQGTGA. Trimming removed 5 bases from V and 1 base from J; junction bases left unmatched: 5. This chain's CDR3 is CASSPGTGTNTEAFF. The CDR3 bases are TGTGCCAGCAGCCCCGGGACAGGGACGAACACTGAAGCTTTCTTT.

The CDR3, as DNA: TGTGCCAGCAGTTACTCGAAAGGACAGAGCTATGGCTACACCTTC. This translates into CASSYSKGQSYGYTF. This chain joins TRBV6-5 and TRBJ1-2, with D perhaps TRBD1 (6 bases). This CDR3 spans 15 amino acids. Germline CDR1 MNHEY, CDR2 SVGAGI. V was clipped by 0 bases and J by 4 bases, with 12 bases between them.

The chain is built from TRBV2 and TRBJ2-2; D is undetermined. Germline values: CDR1 SNHLY, CDR2 FYNNEI. This CDR3 has 15 residues. The V and J ends lost 4 bases and 0 bases respectively, with 9 bases between them. This chain's CDR3 is CASSGKASNTGELFF. In DNA form, the CDR3 reads TGTGCCAGCAGTGGTAAAGCATCGAACACCGGGGAGCTGTTTTTT. The full variable domain, rest sourced from reference TRBV2 and TRBJ2-2, is EPEVTQTPSHQVTQMGQEVILRCVPISNHLYFYWYRQILGQKVEFLVSFYNNEISEKSEIFDDQFSVERPDGSNFTLKIRSTKLEDSAMYFCASSGKASNTGELFFGEGSRLTVL.

V usage is TRBV18 and J usage is TRBJ2-3, with D unresolved. This CDR3 is 13 amino acids long. With 3 bases removed from V and 6 bases from J, the gap between germline ends came to 10 bases. Germline CDR1 reads KGHSH; CDR2 reads LQKENI. CDR3 loop: CASSPNPGDTQYF. In DNA, the CDR3 is TGTGCCAGCTCACCCAACCCCGGGGATACGCAGTATTTT.

This rearrangement joins TRBV5-1 to TRBJ2-7, with 8 bases matching TRBD2. V lost 0 bases, J lost 2 bases, and 4 bases stayed unmatched. Germline CDR1 is SGHRS and CDR2 is YFSETQ. This CDR3 comprises 15 residues. This CDR3 reads CASSLVGSGTYEQYF. In DNA form, the CDR3 reads TGCGCCAGCAGCTTGGTGGGTAGCGGGACCTACGAGCAGTACTTC.

This clone was observed a few times. The V call is TRBV4-1, the J call TRBJ2-7; 11 bases line up with TRBD2. Germline-derived CDR1 and CDR2 are MGHRA and YSYEKL. The V segment lost 0 bases and the J segment 4 bases; nucleotides outside the gene matches: 5. CDR3 size: 16 residues. CDR3 sequence reads: CASSQEGLADLYEQYF. In nucleotides, the CDR3 is TGCGCCAGCAGCCAAGAGGGACTAGCGGATCTATACGAGCAGTACTTC.

The rearrangement uses TRBV9 and TRBJ2-2, with 8 bases matching TRBD2. Germline-derived CDR1 and CDR2 are SGDLS and YYNGEE. This CDR3 region has 16 residues. V was pared by 4 bases and J by 0 bases, with 5 bases of the junction left unmatched. The CDR3 bases are TGTGCCAGCAGCCCCCCACTAGCGGCGAACACCGGGGAGCTGTTTTTT. Translated, it gives CASSPPLAANTGELFF.

The CDR3 coding sequence is TGTGCCAGCAGCTCGTCGATAGGGACAGATGAGATTGAAGCTTTCTTT. Translation gives CASSSSIGTDEIEAFF. V is TRBV7-9 and J is TRBJ1-1; 7 nucleotides agree with TRBD1. Trimming at V came to 4 bases and at J to 7 bases, leaving 15 bases not matched to a gene. The CDR3 covers 16 residues. Per germline, CDR1 SEHNR and CDR2 FQNEAQ (reference sequence).

This chain uses TRBV19 with TRBJ2-1; TRBD2 is a possible D gene (6 bases). V was shortened by 8 bases and J by 0 bases, with 14 bases between the two germline ends. The CDR3 is 15 amino acids. In germline, CDR1 is LNHDA, CDR2 SQIVND (reference sequence). The CDR3 bases are TGTGCCAGTCGCCGGGACTCCAGCTCCTACAATGAGCAGTTCTTC. Its protein product is CASRRDSSSYNEQFF.

The chain couples TRBV11-2 to TRBJ1-2; D is unresolved. V lost 5 bases and J 2 bases, leaving 9 bases between the germline ends. Germline CDR1 and CDR2: SGHAT and FQNNGV. The CDR3 is 13 amino acids. The CDR3 here is CASSLDTNYGYTF. The CDR3, as DNA: TGTGCCAGCAGCCTCGACACAAACTATGGCTACACCTTC. Complete variable domain (other parts from reference TRBV11-2 and TRBJ1-2): EAGVAQSPRYKIIEKRQSVAFWCNPISGHATLYWYQQILGQGPKLLIQFQNNGVVDDSQLPKDRFSAERLKGVDSTLKIQPAKLEDSAVYLCASSLDTNYGYTFGSGTRLTVV.

The CDR3 sequence is CASTMSSSGRRNEQFF. CDR3 nucleotides: TGTGCCAGCACTATGTCGTCTAGCGGGAGGCGCAATGAGCAGTTCTTC. V is TRBV25-1 and J is TRBJ2-1; 11 nucleotides agree with TRBD2. V was clipped by 7 bases and J by 6 bases; unmatched bases: 11. The CDR3 contains 16 residues. Germline-derived CDR1 and CDR2 are MGHDK and SYGVNS.

This clone has a single count. This chain connects TRBV29-1 to TRBJ2-1; D is possibly TRBD1 (6 bases). Trimming shortened V by 2 bases and J by 11 bases, and 13 bases separated the two germline ends. The CDR3 sequence is 12 residues long. The germline V gene has CDR1 SQVTM and CDR2 ANQGSEA. CDR3 coding DNA: TGCAGCGTTGAAAGCGCAGGGGATAAGCAGTTCTTC. Amino acids: CSVESAGDKQFF.

The J gene is TRBJ1-2, the V gene TRBV29-1, with D perhaps TRBD1 (5 bases). V lost 7 bases and J lost 8, with 17 bases in between. The germline CDR1 and CDR2 sequences are SQVTM and ANQGSEA. The CDR3 loop spans 12 amino acids. CDR3 coding DNA: TGCAGCGCCCAGGGAAGCCAGGAGGGCTACACCTTC. This codes for CSAQGSQEGYTF.

The V gene is TRBV29-1, the J gene TRBJ1-2, with D possibly being TRBD1 (5 bases). The CDR3 length is 14 residues. The V end was cut by 5 bases, the J end by 3 bases, with 16 bases between. The V gene's germline CDR1 is SQVTM and CDR2 ANQGSEA. CDR3 DNA sequence: TGCAGCGTTCGAAGTCAGGGCCGCCACTATGGCTACACCTTC. Protein: CSVRSQGRHYGYTF.